This TCR beta chain came from a study of T cells in Graves' hyperthyroidism and ophthalmopathy. J was trimmed by 2 bases and V by 4 bases; bases with no gene match: 17. The V gene's germline CDR1 is SGHAT and CDR2 FQNNGV. The CDR3 loop spans 19 amino acids. In patients aged 18 to 65, hyperthyroidism was newly diagnosed, with duration under 2 months. RNA transcripts were the template for amplifying TCR beta CDR3 regions. A first-round RT-PCR of the TCR CDR3 used the HTBI primer set. TCRdb passed the multiplex PCR reads through MiXCR, listing each CDR3 protein once. The table includes around 600,000 distinct CDR3 sequences, approximately 14% detected once.

The source is a woman aged 25 to 39 with Graves' hyperthyroidism. The genes are TRBV11-2 and TRBJ2-3; 8 positions match TRBD1. The sequenced sample was blood. Written as DNA, the CDR3 is TGTGCCAGCAGCTCAACCGAACTTTACATGGGACAGGACACAGATACGCAGTATTTT. Translation: CASSSTELYMGQDTDTQYF.